These 6 T cell receptor beta chains came from one sample sequenced in a study of cytomegalovirus exposure and HLA in healthy donors. The PCR employed 60 Vbeta primers together with 13 Jbeta primers. Generated by immunoSEQ multiplex PCR, the TCRdb table keeps only in-frame clones and is missing some. The sample carries about 90,000 clones, around 80% recorded once. The sequenced material came from PBMCs. These receptors were collected from a man aged 25-45 years in good health and CMV-seronegative.

The V gene is TRBV19, the J gene TRBJ2-1, with 13 positions matching TRBD2. The V and J ends lost 3 bases and 5 bases, in that order; junction bases with no gene match: 4. Germline V CDR1 and CDR2: LNHDA, SQIVND (reference sequence). This CDR3 has 16 residues. CDR3 nucleotide sequence: TGTGCCAGTAGTATGCCGACTAGCGGGGGGAACAATGAGCAGTTCTTC. Its protein is CASSMPTSGGNNEQFF.

The V call is TRBV19, the J call TRBJ2-7; D possibly corresponds to TRBD2 (5 bases). Germline loops: CDR1 LNHDA, CDR2 SQIVND (reference sequence). V shed 0 bases and J shed 7 bases, with 22 bases lying between them. The CDR3 is 17 amino acids. The CDR3 nucleotides read TGTGCCAGTAGTATAGATGGCGGTGGGGTCGTCCGGGAAGAGCAGTACTTC. It is translated as CASSIDGGGVVREEQYF.

The CDR3 coding sequence is TGTGCCAGCAGTCCGGGGGAGCCGCGGGCTTTCTTT. This translates into CASSPGEPRAFF. The V and J genes are TRBV28 and TRBJ1-1; D might be TRBD1 (5 bases). The germline gives CDR1 MDHEN, CDR2 SYDVKM. This CDR3 has 12 residues. Trimming removed 5 bases at V and 11 bases at J, with 15 bases between.

The chain links TRBV18 to TRBJ2-3, with TRBD2 matching 10 bases. CDR1 is KGHSH, CDR2 LQKENI, per germline. The CDR3 runs 15 residues. V shed 3 bases and J 3 bases; nucleotides not matched to a gene: 3. The CDR3 loop is CASSPGTSVTDTQYF. CDR3 in DNA: TGTGCCAGCTCACCCGGGACTAGCGTTACAGATACGCAGTATTTT.

The chain joins TRBV7-2 to TRBJ2-3; D is unclear. The CDR3 loop spans 13 amino acids. Trimming removed 5 bases from V and 3 bases from J, with 9 bases in between. Germline lookup yields CDR1 SGHTA and CDR2 FQGNSA. The CDR3 coding sequence is TGTGCCAGCAGCGCCGGAGTAACAGATACGCAGTATTTT. Protein: CASSAGVTDTQYF. Using reference TRBV7-2 and TRBJ2-3 for the parts outside the CDR3, the full variable domain is GAGVSQSPSNKVTEKGKDVELRCDPISGHTALYWYRQSLGQGLEFLIYFQGNSAPDKSGLPSDRFSAERTGGSVSTLTIQRTQQEDSAVYLCASSAGVTDTQYFGPGTRLTVL.

The rearrangement joins TRBV19 to TRBJ2-7; 7 bases agree with TRBD1. Germline V lookup: CDR1 LNHDA, CDR2 SQIVND (reference sequence). Losses at the gene ends were 5 bases for V and 1 base for J; bases not matched to a gene: 5. The CDR3 spans 14 residues. CDR3: CASSGRTGSYEQYF. DNA for the CDR3: TGTGCCAGTAGTGGGCGGACAGGTTCCTACGAGCAGTACTTC.